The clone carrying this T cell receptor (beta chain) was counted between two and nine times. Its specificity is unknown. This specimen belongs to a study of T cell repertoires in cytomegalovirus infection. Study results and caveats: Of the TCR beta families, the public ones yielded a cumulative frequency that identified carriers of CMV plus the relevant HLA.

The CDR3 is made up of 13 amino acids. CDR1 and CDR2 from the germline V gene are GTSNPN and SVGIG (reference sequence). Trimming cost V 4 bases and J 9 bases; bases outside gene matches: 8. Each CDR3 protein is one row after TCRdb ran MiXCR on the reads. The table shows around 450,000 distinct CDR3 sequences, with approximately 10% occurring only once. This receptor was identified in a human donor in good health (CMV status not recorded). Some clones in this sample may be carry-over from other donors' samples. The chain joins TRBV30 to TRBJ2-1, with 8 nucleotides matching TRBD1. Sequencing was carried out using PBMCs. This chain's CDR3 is CAWTRQGAVEQFF. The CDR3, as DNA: TGTGCCTGGACCCGTCAGGGGGCGGTTGAGCAGTTCTTC.